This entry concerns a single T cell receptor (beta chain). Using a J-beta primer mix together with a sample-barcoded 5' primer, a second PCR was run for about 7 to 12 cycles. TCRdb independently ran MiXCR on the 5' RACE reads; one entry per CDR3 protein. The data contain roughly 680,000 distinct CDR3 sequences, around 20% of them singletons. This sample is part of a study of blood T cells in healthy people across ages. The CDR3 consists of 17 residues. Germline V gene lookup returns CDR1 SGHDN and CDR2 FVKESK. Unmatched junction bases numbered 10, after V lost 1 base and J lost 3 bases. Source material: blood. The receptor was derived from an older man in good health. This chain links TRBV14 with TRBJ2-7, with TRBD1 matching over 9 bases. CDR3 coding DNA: TGTGCCAGCAGCCAAGTGGGGGGGACAGGGCTGAGCTACGAGCAGTACTTC. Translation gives CASSQVGGTGLSYEQYF.